The text below deals with one T cell receptor beta chain. Its antigen remains unidentified. The entry originates in a study of T cell responses to AZD1222 COVID-19 vaccine. General study results and limits: Variant regions that are unmutated are reportedly the target of nearly half of spike-specific TCRs.

Assay: immunoSEQ multiplex PCR; the TCRdb copy retains only in-frame clones and omits some. This sample carries about 140,000 clones, roughly 90% of them seen once, and the ten largest clones take roughly 2%. The specimen was peripheral blood, collected on day 0 of AZD1222 vaccination. This TCR came from an adult in good health.

The CDR3 DNA follows: TGCGCCAGCAGCCTCAGAACCGGGGATAACCAAGAGACCCAGTACTTC. Translated: CASSLRTGDNQETQYF. The chain combines TRBV5-1 with TRBJ2-5; a possible D gene is TRBD2 (5 bases). The CDR3 has 16 amino acids. Per germline, CDR1 SGHRS and CDR2 YFSETQ. V shed 4 bases and J shed 0 bases, with 16 bases lying between them.